This T cell receptor beta chain was documented in a study of beta chain features in type 1 diabetes. Whole-study findings and limits: Moderate yet significant TCRB CDR3 shortening was seen in Type 1 diabetes patients in all four CD4+ subsets.

All of the isolated RNA was reverse transcribed, so expressed TCRB transcripts were sequenced. The data were produced by immunoSEQ multiplex PCR, yet TCRdb's version contains in-frame clones alone and is incomplete. The sample lists approximately 280,000 clones, 15% seen once, with 0.015% to 0.017% in the top ten. In this sample, this clone turned up a few times. Its antigen is currently unknown. CDR3 size: 17 residues. CDR1 is MDHEN, CDR2 SYDVKM, per germline. V shed 6 bases and J 3 bases; nucleotides not matched to a gene: 17. Material for sequencing was naive CD4+ T cells from blood. This clonotype was sampled from a man younger than 35 with type 1 diabetes. The V and J genes are TRBV28 and TRBJ2-7, with TRBD1 identical over 7 bases. CDR3 bases: TGTGCCAGCAGCCCCCAAGGGCAGGGGGTAAGGGACTACGAGCAGTACTTC. Translated, it gives CASSPQGQGVRDYEQYF.